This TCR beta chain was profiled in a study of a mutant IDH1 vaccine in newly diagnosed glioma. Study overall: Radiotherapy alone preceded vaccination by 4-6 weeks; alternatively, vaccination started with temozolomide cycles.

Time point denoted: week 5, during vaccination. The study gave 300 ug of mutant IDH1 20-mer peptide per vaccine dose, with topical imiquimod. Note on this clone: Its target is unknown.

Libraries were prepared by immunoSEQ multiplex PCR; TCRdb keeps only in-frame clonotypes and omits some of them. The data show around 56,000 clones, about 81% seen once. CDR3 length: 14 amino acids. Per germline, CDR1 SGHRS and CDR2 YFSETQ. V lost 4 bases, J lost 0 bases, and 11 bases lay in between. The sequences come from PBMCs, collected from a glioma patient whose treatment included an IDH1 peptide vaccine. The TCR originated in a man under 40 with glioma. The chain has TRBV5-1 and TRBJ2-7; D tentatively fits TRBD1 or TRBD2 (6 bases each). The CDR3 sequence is CASSPGDNSYEQYF. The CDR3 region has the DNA TGCGCCAGCAGCCCGGGGGACAACTCCTACGAGCAGTACTTC.